The sample holds many counts of the clone carrying this TCR beta chain. Its specificity is not known. The entry originates in a study of blood T cells in healthy people across ages. Overall study results and limits: Unsorted PBMCs ruled out conclusive naive versus antigen-experienced comparison. The recorded TCR beta diversity per million T cells decreased in a roughly linear manner with age. Long-lived and aged donors differed, with more naive CD4+ cells and higher diversity in the long-lived.

Germline V gene sequence: CDR1 SGDLS, CDR2 YYNGEE. This CDR3 is built from 13 residues. Using a J-beta primer mix together with a sample-barcoded 5' primer, a second PCR was run for about 6 to 11 cycles. Using its own MiXCR run on the 5' RACE reads, TCRdb lists one record per CDR3 protein. The sample records approximately 1,700,000 distinct CDR3 sequences, around 40% being singletons. What was sequenced was blood. The rearrangement links TRBV9 to TRBJ2-4; TRBD1 matches 7 bases. The J call is doubtful: the DNA matches TRBJ2-7 better. The clonotype comes from a human donor in good health. The CDR3 DNA reads as TGTGCCAGCAGCGTAGGACAGGGTGGCGAGCAGTACTTC. As protein: CASSVGQGGEQYF.